These T cell receptor beta chains were read from a single sample in a study of blood T cell repertoires in COVID-19. Generated by immunoSEQ multiplex PCR, the TCRdb table keeps only in-frame clones and is missing some. The data hold about 360,000 clones, with approximately 86% observed a single time. Sequenced: peripheral blood. The receptors shown here come from a human donor in a cohort sampled during active COVID-19. The conserved cysteine and the conserved F or W are not part of the CDR3 here. A D gene is named only where the DNA matches it firmly.

J: TRBJ2-5; D: .; V: TRBV27; length: 11; CDR3: ASSRGYQETQY
J: TRBJ2-6; D: .; V: TRBV28; length: 11; CDR3: ASTMRGANVLT
J: TRBJ2-7; D: .; V: TRBV6-5; length: 11; CDR3: ASRTGHSYEQY
J: TRBJ2-5; D: .; V: TRBV4-1; length: 15; CDR3: ASSSHQTGGPLETQY
J: TRBJ2-2; D: TRBD1; V: TRBV13; length: 14; CDR3: ASSPPGTAFTGELF
J: TRBJ2-2; D: TRBD2; V: TRBV7-9; length: 15; CDR3: ASSLGLAGVGTGELF
J: TRBJ2-7; D: .; V: TRBV9; length: 13; CDR3: ASSSSPDSIYEQY
J: TRBJ2-7; D: TRBD1; V: TRBV5-1; length: 13; CDR3: ASSLDGTGSGLQY
J: TRBJ1-5; D: TRBD1; V: TRBV19; length: 15; CDR3: ASSTQGALGGNQPQH
J: TRBJ2-1; D: .; V: TRBV18; length: 14; CDR3: ASSPLPLGSYNEQF
J: TRBJ2-2; D: TRBD1; V: TRBV2; length: 12; CDR3: ASNRDRNTGELF
J: TRBJ2-1; D: .; V: TRBV7-2; length: 14; CDR3: ASSLMAGITYNEQF
J: TRBJ2-1; D: TRBD2; V: TRBV9; length: 14; CDR3: ASSVARTSGVNEQF
J: TRBJ2-7; D: TRBD1; V: TRBV3-1/TRBV3-2; length: 11; CDR3: ASSQDRGYEQY
J: TRBJ2-3; D: .; V: TRBV10-3; length: 12; CDR3: AISGGGGGDTQY
J: TRBJ1-3; D: TRBD1; V: TRBV9; length: 14; CDR3: ASSAFDRAVGNTIY
J: TRBJ2-3; D: .; V: TRBV24-1; length: 15; CDR3: ATSDLVSGVGTDTQY
J: TRBJ1-4; D: .; V: TRBV14; length: 12; CDR3: ASSQVGPGEKLF
J: TRBJ2-1; D: .; V: TRBV28; length: 13; CDR3: ASSRDRSSYNEQF
J: TRBJ1-3; D: TRBD1; V: TRBV6-4; length: 14; CDR3: ASSGIGQAVGNTIY
J: TRBJ2-7; D: TRBD2; V: TRBV6-5; length: 13; CDR3: ASSRPGLAIYEQY
J: TRBJ1-5; D: .; V: TRBV28; length: 11; CDR3: ASRRNRYQPQH
J: TRBJ1-1; D: TRBD1; V: TRBV19; length: 12; CDR3: ASSMGQPNTEAF
J: TRBJ2-5; D: TRBD1; V: TRBV6-5; length: 13; CDR3: ASSYSQGAKETQY
J: TRBJ2-1; D: TRBD2; V: TRBV3-1/TRBV3-2; length: 16; CDR3: ASSRKSGLAGPYNEQF
J: TRBJ1-5; D: TRBD1; V: TRBV6-5; length: 10; CDR3: ASTQGSQPQH
J: TRBJ2-7; D: .; V: TRBV5-1; length: 13; CDR3: ASSQTDRQVYEQY
J: TRBJ1-1; D: .; V: TRBV30; length: 11; CDR3: AWSGGSGTEAF
J: TRBJ2-7; D: .; V: TRBV2; length: 9; CDR3: ASSEWQEQY
J: TRBJ2-3; D: .; V: TRBV6-4; length: 12; CDR3: ASSDGGPEDTQY
J: TRBJ2-3; D: TRBD2; V: TRBV6-1; length: 12; CDR3: ASSDSGGVDTQY
J: TRBJ2-1; D: .; V: TRBV4-1; length: 13; CDR3: ASSQAPLGNNEQF
J: TRBJ2-7; D: TRBD2; V: TRBV5-1; length: 14; CDR3: ASSLLTSSLSGEQY
J: TRBJ2-6; D: .; V: TRBV10-3; length: 14; CDR3: AISERGIVESNVLT
J: TRBJ2-5; D: .; V: TRBV19; length: 17; CDR3: ASSILPPDLASFGETQY
J: TRBJ2-1; D: TRBD2; V: TRBV6-5; length: 13; CDR3: ASSLSAGGMNEQF
J: TRBJ2-7; D: TRBD1; V: TRBV7-9; length: 12; CDR3: ASSSDRGISEQY
J: TRBJ2-2; D: .; V: TRBV29-1; length: 12; CDR3: SVEGDTNTGELF
J: TRBJ2-2; D: .; V: TRBV18; length: 12; CDR3: ASSPRAGDGELF
J: TRBJ2-5; D: TRBD2; V: TRBV7-3; length: 14; CDR3: ASSRGTSGAQETQY
J: TRBJ2-7; D: TRBD1; V: TRBV11-2; length: 14; CDR3: ASINSGTGDFYEQY